These 3 T cell receptor beta chains were sequenced from one sample in a study of T-cell reconstitution after alpha-beta-depleted transplantation in children. Unique molecular identifiers were incorporated into the prepared TCRbeta library. TCRdb itself ran the PCR reads through MiXCR, one entry per CDR3 protein. Seen here are about 200,000 distinct CDR3 sequences, roughly 15% observed once, and the top ten hold approximately 13%. This specimen consisted of PBMCs from the stem cell graft donor, obtained from the stem cell graft. These receptors all stem from a human donor who donated a stem cell graft to a child with acute lymphoblastic leukemia.

This clonotype was detected only a few times. The V and J genes are TRBV12-3 or TRBV12-4 and TRBJ1-2, with D possibly TRBD1 on 5 matching bases. The CDR3 runs to 13 residues. The V gene lost 3 bases and the J gene lost 4 bases, with 9 bases spanning the gap. CDR3 loop: CASSLGGIYGYTF. In nucleotides, the CDR3 is TGTGCCAGCAGTTTGGGGGGTATCTATGGCTACACCTTC.

The sample holds many counts of this clonotype. The chain joins TRBV7-9 to TRBJ2-3, with unresolved D. There are 13 residues in the CDR3. The V and J ends lost 6 bases and 5 bases respectively, with 12 bases between them. Germline V lookup: CDR1 SEHNR, CDR2 FQNEAQ (reference sequence). The CDR3 here is CASRRKMGDTQYF. DNA for the CDR3: TGTGCCAGCAGGCGAAAAATGGGAGATACGCAGTATTTT.

This clonotype was recorded many times. The chain carries TRBV5-1 and TRBJ2-3; D not certain. V was shortened by 0 bases and J by 4 bases, with 9 bases between the two germline ends. CDR1 and CDR2 from the germline V gene are SGHRS and YFSETQ. The CDR3 is 14 amino acids. This CDR3 reads CASSLAQAADTQYF. CDR3 bases: TGCGCCAGCAGCTTGGCGCAGGCGGCAGATACGCAGTATTTT.